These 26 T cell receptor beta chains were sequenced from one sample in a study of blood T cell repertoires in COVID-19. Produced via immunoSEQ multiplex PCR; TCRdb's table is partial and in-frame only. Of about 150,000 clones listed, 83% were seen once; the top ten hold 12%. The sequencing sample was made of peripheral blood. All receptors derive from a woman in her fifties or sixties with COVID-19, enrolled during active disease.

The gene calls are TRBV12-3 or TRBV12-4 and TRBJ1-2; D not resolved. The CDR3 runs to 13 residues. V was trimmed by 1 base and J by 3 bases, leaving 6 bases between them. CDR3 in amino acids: CASSLERDYGYTF. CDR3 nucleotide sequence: TGTGCCAGCAGTTTAGAGCGCGACTATGGCTACACCTTC.

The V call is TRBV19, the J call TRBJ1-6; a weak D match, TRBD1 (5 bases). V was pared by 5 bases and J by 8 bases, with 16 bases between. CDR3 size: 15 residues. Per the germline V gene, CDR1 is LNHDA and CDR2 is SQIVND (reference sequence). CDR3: CASSEGLLTYSPLHF. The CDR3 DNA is TGTGCCAGTAGTGAGGGACTACTCACTTATTCACCCCTCCACTTT.

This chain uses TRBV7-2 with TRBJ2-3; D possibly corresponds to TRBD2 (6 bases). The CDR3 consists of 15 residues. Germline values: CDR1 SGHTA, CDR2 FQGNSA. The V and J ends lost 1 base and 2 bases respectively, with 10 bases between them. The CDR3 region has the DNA TGTGCCAGCAGCTTAGACGGGGGAGCCACAGATACGCAGTATTTT. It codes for CASSLDGGATDTQYF.

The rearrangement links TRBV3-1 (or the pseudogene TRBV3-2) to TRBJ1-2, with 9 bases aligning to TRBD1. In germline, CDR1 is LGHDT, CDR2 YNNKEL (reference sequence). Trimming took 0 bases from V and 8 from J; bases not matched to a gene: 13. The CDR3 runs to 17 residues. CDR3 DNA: TGTGCCAGCAGCCAAGATCGGGCCCCCGGGACAGGGAGCGGCTACACCTTC. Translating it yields CASSQDRAPGTGSGYTF.

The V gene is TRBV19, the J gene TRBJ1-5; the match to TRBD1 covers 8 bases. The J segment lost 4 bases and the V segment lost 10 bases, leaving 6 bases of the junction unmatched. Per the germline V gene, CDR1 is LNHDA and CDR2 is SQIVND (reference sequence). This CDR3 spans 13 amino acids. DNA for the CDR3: TGTGCCACCTCAGGGGGCCGGAATCAGCCCCAGCATTTT. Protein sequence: CATSGGRNQPQHF.

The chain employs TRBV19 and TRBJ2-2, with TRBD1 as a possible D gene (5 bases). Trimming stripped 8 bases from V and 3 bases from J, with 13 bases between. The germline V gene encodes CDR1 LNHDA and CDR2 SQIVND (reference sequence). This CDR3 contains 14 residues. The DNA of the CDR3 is TGTGCCAGTTCTCAGGGATCGGACACCGGGGAGCTGTTTTTT. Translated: CASSQGSDTGELFF.

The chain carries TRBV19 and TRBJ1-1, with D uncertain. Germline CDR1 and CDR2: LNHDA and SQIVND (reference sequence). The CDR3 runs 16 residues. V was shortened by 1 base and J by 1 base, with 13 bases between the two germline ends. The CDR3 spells CASSIVGSRGNTEAFF. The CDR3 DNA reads TGTGCCAGTAGTATAGTAGGCTCTCGGGGGAACACTGAAGCTTTCTTT.

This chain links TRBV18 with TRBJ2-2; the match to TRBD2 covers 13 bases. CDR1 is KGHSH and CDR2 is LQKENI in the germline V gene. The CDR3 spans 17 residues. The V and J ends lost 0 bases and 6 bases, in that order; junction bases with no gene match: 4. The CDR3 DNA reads TGTGCCAGCTCACCACCCCTCGGACTAGCGGGAGCCGGGGAGCTGTTTTTT. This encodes CASSPPLGLAGAGELFF.

The CDR3: CASSLSIRAGTEAFF. CDR3 DNA: TGTGCCAGCAGTTTATCGATCAGGGCCGGCACTGAAGCTTTCTTT. This chain joins TRBV27 and TRBJ1-1, with a weak D call TRBD1 (5 bases). CDR1 is MNHEY, CDR2 SMNVEV, per germline (reference sequence). This CDR3 is 15 amino acids long. Trimming removed 0 bases at V and 4 bases at J, with 12 bases between.

CDR3 sequence: CAWRAGNTGELFF. DNA of the CDR3: TGTGCCTGGAGGGCAGGGAACACCGGGGAGCTGTTTTTT. This chain uses TRBV30 with TRBJ2-2; D gene unclear. Deletions cut 3 bases from V and 1 base from J, with 6 bases between. CDR3 length: 13 residues. The V gene's germline CDR1 is GTSNPN and CDR2 SVGIG (reference sequence). Full variable domain (rest looked up from reference TRBV30 and TRBJ2-2): SQTIHQWPATLVQPVGSPLSLECTVEGTSNPNLYWYRQAAGRGLQLLFYSVGIGQISSEVPQNLSASRPQDRQFILSSKKLLLSDSGFYLCAWRAGNTGELFFGEGSRLTVL.

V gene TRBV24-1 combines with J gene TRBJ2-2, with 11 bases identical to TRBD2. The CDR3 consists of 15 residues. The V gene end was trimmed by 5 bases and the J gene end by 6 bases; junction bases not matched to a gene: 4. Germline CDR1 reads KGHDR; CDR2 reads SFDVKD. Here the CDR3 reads CATSVSGRAPGELFF. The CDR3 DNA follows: TGTGCCACCAGTGTTAGCGGGAGGGCCCCCGGGGAGCTGTTTTTT.

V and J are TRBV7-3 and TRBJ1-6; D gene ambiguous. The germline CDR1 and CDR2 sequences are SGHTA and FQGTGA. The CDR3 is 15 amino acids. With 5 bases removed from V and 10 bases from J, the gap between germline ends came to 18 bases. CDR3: CASSESPEAYSPLHF. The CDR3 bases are TGTGCCAGCAGCGAAAGTCCGGAAGCGTACTCACCCCTCCACTTT. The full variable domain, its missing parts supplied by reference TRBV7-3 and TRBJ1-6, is GAGVSQTPSNKVTEKGKYVELRCDPISGHTALYWYRQSLGQGPEFLIYFQGTGAADDSGLPNDRFFAVRPEGSVSTLKIQRTERGDSAVYLCASSESPEAYSPLHFGNGTRLTVT.

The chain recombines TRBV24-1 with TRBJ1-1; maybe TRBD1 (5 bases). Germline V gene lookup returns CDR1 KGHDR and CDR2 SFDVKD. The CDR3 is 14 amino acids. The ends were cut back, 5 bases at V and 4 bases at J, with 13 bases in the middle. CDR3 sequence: CATSVGGSSTEAFF. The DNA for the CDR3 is TGTGCCACCAGTGTTGGGGGGTCGAGCACTGAAGCTTTCTTT.

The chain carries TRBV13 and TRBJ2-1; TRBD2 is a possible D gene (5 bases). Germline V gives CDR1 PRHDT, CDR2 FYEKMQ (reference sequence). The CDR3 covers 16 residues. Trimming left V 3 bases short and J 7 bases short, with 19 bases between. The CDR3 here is CASSFLASLSLNEQFF. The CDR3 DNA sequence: TGTGCCAGCAGCTTTCTGGCTAGCTTGAGTTTGAATGAGCAGTTCTTC.

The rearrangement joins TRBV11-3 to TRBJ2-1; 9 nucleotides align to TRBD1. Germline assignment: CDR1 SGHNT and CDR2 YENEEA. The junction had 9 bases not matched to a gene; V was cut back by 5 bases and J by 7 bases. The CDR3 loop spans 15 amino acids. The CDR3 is CASSLNPGQGNEQFF. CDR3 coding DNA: TGTGCCAGCAGCCTTAACCCGGGACAGGGAAATGAGCAGTTCTTC.

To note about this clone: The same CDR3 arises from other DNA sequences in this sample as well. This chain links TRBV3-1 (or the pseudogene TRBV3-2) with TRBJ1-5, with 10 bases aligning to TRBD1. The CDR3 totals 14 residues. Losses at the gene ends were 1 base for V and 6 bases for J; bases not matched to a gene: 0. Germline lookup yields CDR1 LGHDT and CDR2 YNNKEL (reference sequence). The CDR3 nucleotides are TGTGCCAGCAGCCAAGGGACAGGGGGTCAGCCCCAGCATTTT. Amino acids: CASSQGTGGQPQHF.

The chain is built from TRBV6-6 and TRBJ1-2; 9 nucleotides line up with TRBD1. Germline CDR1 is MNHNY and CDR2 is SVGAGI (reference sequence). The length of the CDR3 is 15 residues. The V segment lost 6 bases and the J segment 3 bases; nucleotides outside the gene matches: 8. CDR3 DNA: TGTGCCAGCAGAATACAGGGGGCGTCTTACTATGGCTACACCTTC. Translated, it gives CASRIQGASYYGYTF.

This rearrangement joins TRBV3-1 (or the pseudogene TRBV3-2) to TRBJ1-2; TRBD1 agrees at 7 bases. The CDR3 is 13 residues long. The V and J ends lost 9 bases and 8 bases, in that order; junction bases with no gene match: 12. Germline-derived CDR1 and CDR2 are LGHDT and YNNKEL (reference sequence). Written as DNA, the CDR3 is TGTGCCAGTCGACAGGGTGTAAGTGTCGGCTACACCTTC. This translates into CASRQGVSVGYTF.

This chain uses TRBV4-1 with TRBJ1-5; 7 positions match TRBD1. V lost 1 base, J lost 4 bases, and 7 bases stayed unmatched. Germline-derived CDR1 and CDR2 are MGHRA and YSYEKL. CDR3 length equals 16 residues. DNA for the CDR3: TGCGCCAGCAGCCAAGTCCGACAGGGCTTGAATCAGCCCCAGCATTTT. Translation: CASSQVRQGLNQPQHF.

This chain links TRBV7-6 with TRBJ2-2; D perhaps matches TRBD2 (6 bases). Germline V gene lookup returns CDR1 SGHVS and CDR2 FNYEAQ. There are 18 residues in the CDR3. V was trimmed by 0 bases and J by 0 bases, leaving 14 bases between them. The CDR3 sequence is CASSLAQGLQANTGELFF. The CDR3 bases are TGTGCCAGCAGCTTAGCTCAAGGACTACAAGCGAACACCGGGGAGCTGTTTTTT.

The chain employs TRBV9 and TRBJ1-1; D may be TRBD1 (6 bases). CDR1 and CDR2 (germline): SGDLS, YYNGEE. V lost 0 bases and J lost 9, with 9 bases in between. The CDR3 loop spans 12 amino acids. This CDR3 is CASSVEGTQAFF. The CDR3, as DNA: TGTGCCAGCAGCGTAGAGGGGACACAAGCTTTCTTT.

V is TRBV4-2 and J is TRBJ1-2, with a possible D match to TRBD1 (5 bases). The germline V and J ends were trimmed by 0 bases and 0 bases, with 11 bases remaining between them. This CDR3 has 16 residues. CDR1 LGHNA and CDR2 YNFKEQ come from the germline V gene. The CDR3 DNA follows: TGTGCCAGCAGCCAAGATTGGGGGGGGTCTAACTATGGCTACACCTTC. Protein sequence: CASSQDWGGSNYGYTF.

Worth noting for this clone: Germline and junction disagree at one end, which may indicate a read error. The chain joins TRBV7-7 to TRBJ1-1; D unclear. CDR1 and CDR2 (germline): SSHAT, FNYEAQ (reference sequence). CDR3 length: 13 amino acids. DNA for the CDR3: TGTGCTAGCAGCTTTGCAGTGAACACTGAAGCTTTCTTT. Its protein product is CASSFAVNTEAFF.

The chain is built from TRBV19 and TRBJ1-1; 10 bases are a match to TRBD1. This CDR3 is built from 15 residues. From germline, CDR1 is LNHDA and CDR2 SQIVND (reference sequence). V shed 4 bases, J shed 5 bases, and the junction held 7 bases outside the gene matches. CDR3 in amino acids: CASSTPGQGRTEAFF. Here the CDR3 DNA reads TGTGCCAGTAGTACCCCGGGACAGGGGAGGACTGAAGCTTTCTTT.

The CDR3 DNA follows: TGTGCCAGCAGCTACGCCGGGGTAGGCACAGATACGCAGTATTTT. Translating it yields CASSYAGVGTDTQYF. The genes are TRBV7-3 and TRBJ2-3, with D possibly being TRBD2 (5 bases). The germline gives CDR1 SGHTA, CDR2 FQGTGA. The CDR3 has 15 amino acids. V was clipped by 4 bases and J by 1 base, with 12 bases between them.

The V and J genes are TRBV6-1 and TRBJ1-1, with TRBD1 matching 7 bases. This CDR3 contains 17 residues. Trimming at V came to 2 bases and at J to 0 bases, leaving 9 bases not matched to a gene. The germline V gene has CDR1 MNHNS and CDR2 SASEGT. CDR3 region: CASSERDSGLVNTEAFF. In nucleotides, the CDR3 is TGTGCCAGCAGTGAAAGGGACAGCGGACTTGTGAACACTGAAGCTTTCTTT.